This T cell receptor beta chain appears in the sequencing data of a study of monozygotic twins with inflammatory bowel disease. Using the 5' RACE reads, TCRdb records one entry per CDR3 protein without DNA. Its table lists about 380,000 distinct CDR3 sequences. General study points: Healthy co-twins, by inverse Simpson, had higher TCRbeta diversity than their siblings with IBD. Especially where disease activity was present, IBD patients had fewer clonotypes in common with others than healthy twins did.

This CDR3 is built from 14 residues. Germline CDR1 SGHVS, CDR2 FNYEAQ. For this clonotype: The antigen is not known.

Sequencing was carried out using blood. This receptor was obtained from a human donor with ulcerative colitis or Crohn's disease, or a healthy co-twin of an affected twin (not recorded which). The rearrangement uses TRBV7-6 and TRBJ1-1. The CDR3 spells CASSLSQLNTEAFF.